Listed below are T cell receptor beta chains from one sample, sequenced in a study of T cells expressing NK-cell markers. After re-calling the 5' RACE reads, TCRdb lists one entry per CDR3 protein, DNA absent. The sample table includes more than 250,000 distinct CDR3 sequences. The sample was blood T cells: a sorted CD56 or NKG2C T cell subset, CD4+ or CD8+ T cells, or bulk PBMC T cells (not recorded which). The receptor source for this set is a young man in good health. CDR3s include the opening cysteine and the closing phenylalanine or tryptophan.

TRBV6-1	TRBJ2-3	14	CASKHRGHTDTQYF
TRBV6-5	TRBJ2-7	15	CASSYSWQGQNEQYF
TRBV27	TRBJ2-5	16	CASRGRGTELRETQYF
TRBV6-5	TRBJ2-7	13	CASTTHGGNEQYF
TRBV29-1	TRBJ2-5	15	CSVEPIGPPGETQYF
TRBV30	TRBJ2-1	12	CAWSVRGIEQFF
TRBV7-9	TRBJ2-3	15	CASSIGTALTDTQYF
TRBV6-1	TRBJ1-6	14	CASSELNTHSPLHF
TRBV20-1	TRBJ1-5	14	CSAREGGSNQPQHF
TRBV27	TRBJ2-2	19	CASSLSLPWTSGSDRELFF
TRBV11-2	TRBJ1-2	13	CASSLDTAYGYTF
TRBV12-3/TRBV12-4	TRBJ2-3	16	CASSLVIGSHTDTQYF
TRBV20-1	TRBJ1-4	16	CSARSPRDPIREKLFF
TRBV5-1	TRBJ2-5	16	CASSLAGLAAGETQYF
TRBV12-3/TRBV12-4	TRBJ1-1	13	CASSLTENTEAFF
TRBV6-2/TRBV6-3	TRBJ2-7	12	CASSRGFYEQYF
TRBV10-3	TRBJ2-5	14	CAISADRVQETQYF
TRBV29-1	TRBJ2-7	16	CSVDGLSSGRAEEQYF
TRBV12-3/TRBV12-4	TRBJ2-3	13	CASSLSLQDTQYF
TRBV9	TRBJ2-3	16	CASSVEVAGRTDTQYF
TRBV12-3/TRBV12-4	TRBJ2-1	16	CASSLFSGLVDNEQFF
TRBV15	TRBJ2-6	15	CATSRENSGANVLTF
TRBV29-1	TRBJ1-2	13	CSVGDREGYGYTF
TRBV20-1	TRBJ1-2	13	CSALDSALGGYTF
TRBV18	TRBJ1-4	15	CASSPPSTLGEKLFF
TRBV12-3/TRBV12-4	TRBJ1-6	13	CASSSLRTERLHF
TRBV12-3/TRBV12-4	TRBJ2-2	14	CASSLVEGFGELFF
TRBV10-3	TRBJ2-7	14	CAISVSGETYEQYF